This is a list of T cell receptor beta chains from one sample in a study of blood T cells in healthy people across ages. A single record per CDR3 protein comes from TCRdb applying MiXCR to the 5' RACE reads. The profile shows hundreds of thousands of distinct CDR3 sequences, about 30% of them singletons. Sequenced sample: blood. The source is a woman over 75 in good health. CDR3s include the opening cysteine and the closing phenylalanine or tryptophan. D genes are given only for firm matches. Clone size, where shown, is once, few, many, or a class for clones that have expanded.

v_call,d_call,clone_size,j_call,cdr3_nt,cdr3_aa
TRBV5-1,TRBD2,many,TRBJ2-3,TGCGCCAGCAGCTTGGCGGGACTAAACACAGATACGCAGTATTTT,CASSLAGLNTDTQYF
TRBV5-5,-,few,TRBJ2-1,TGTGTCAGCAGCTTGTGGGCAGACCAGGACAATGAGCAGTTCTTC,CVSSLWADQDNEQFF
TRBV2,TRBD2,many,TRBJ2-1,TGTGCCAGCAGTGGTCTAGCGGGGTCCTACAATGAGCAGTTCTTC,CASSGLAGSYNEQFF
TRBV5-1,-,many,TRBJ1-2,TGCGCCAGCAGCCTCGACGCTAACTATGGCTACACCTTC,CASSLDANYGYTF
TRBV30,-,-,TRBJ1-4,TGTGCCTGGGGGGCGACCGGTGAAAAACTGTTTTTT,CAWGATGEKLFF
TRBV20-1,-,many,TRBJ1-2,TGCAGTGCTAGAGAAGTCAGGGGTAGAAATGGCTACACCTTC,CSAREVRGRNGYTF
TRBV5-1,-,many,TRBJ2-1,TGCGCCAGCAGCTTGGCCGTAGTATCTGGCTACAATGAGCAGTTCTTC,CASSLAVVSGYNEQFF
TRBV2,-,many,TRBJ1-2,TGTGCCAGCAGGCAATCGGGGGGGAGTGGGGGCTACACCTTC,CASRQSGGSGGYTF
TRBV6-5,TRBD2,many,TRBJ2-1,TGTGCCAGCAGCTCCGCCCCTAGCGGGGGGAGAGAGCAGTTCTTC,CASSSAPSGGREQFF
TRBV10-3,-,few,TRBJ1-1,TGTGCCATCAAACCCCCAGAAAGAACTGAAGCTTTCTTT,CAIKPPERTEAFF
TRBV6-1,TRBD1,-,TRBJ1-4,TGTGCCAGCATAAGACAGGGGAAATTAGAAAAACTGTTTTTT,CASIRQGKLEKLFF
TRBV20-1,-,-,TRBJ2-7,TGCACGGAAGACAACCTAGATGAGCAGTACTTC,CTEDNLDEQYF
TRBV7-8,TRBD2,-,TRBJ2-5,TGTATCAGCAGCTTCGGGGGGGAGGAGGAGACCCAGTACTTC,CISSFGGEEETQYF
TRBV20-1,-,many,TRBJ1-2,TGCAGTGCTAGAGAGGGCAGGGCGGTGGATGGCTACACCTTC,CSAREGRAVDGYTF
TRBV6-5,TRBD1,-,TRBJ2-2,TGTGCCAGCAGTAACACAGGGGTTAACACCGGGGAGCTGTTTTTT,CASSNTGVNTGELFF
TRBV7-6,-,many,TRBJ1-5,TGTGCCAGCAGCTTAAGAGTTAATCAGCCCCAGCATTTT,CASSLRVNQPQHF
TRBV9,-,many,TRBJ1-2,TGTGCCAGCAGCGTAGGACCGGGGGACTATGGCTACACCTTC,CASSVGPGDYGYTF
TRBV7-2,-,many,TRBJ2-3,TGTGCCAGCAGCTTTTCGGTCCTGGGGATTGGGGATACGCAGTATTTT,CASSFSVLGIGDTQYF
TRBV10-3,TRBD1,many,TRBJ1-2,TGTGCCATCAGTGGGGACAGTGGCTACACCTTC,CAISGDSGYTF
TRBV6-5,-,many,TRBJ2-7,TGTGCCAGCAGTTACTCGTGGGCCCCCGGCTCCTACGAGCAGTACTTC,CASSYSWAPGSYEQYF
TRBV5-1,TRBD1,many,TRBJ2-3,TGCGCCAGCAAGGACAGGGGGTACGCAGATACGCAGTATTTT,CASKDRGYADTQYF
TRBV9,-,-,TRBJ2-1,TGTGCCAGCAGCGTCGGACGGAGCAATGAGCAGTTCTTC,CASSVGRSNEQFF
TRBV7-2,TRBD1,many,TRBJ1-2,TGTGCCAGCAGCCAGAGGACAGGTTCGGGGCCTGGCACCTTC,CASSQRTGSGPGTF
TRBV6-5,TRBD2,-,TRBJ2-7,TGTGCCAGCAGTTACGATATGCGGGGGGGCAGCTCCTACAATGAGCAGTACTTC,CASSYDMRGGSSYNEQYF
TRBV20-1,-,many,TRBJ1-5,TGCAGTGCTAGGGAGGCCGGGACACCTAATCAGCCCCAGCATTTT,CSAREAGTPNQPQHF
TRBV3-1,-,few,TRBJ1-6,TGTGCCAGCAGCCAAGATAGGGGGGTACCCCTCCACTTT,CASSQDRGVPLHF
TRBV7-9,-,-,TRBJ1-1,TGTGCCAGCAGCTCATCCGCTGAAGCTTTCTTT,CASSSSAEAFF
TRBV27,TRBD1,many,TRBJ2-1,TGTGCCAGCAGTTTATCAATTTGGTGGACAGGGGTGGACAATGAGCAGTTCTTC,CASSLSIWWTGVDNEQFF
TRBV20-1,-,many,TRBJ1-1,TGCAGTGCTAGCGACTGGCACAGGGCAAACACTGAAGCTTTCTTT,CSASDWHRANTEAFF
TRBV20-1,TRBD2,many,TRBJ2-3,TGCAGTGCTATCAGCGGGGGGCTCACAGATACGCAGTATTTT,CSAISGGLTDTQYF
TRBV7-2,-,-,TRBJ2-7,TGTGCCAGCAGCTTAGGACTACCGGTCTACGAGCAGTACTTC,CASSLGLPVYEQYF
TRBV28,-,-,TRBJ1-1,TGTGCCACCGAACAGGGCCCTATGGACACTGAAGCTTTCTTT,CATEQGPMDTEAFF
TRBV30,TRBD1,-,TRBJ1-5,TGTGTCTGGAGTAGACGAGGGGGCGTCGGCAATCAGCCCCAGCATTTT,CVWSRRGGVGNQPQHF
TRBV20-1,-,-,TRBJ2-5,TGCAGTGCCATAACAGGGACCAGCGGGGCACCACAGACCCAGTACTTC,CSAITGTSGAPQTQYF
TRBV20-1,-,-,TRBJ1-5,TGCAGTGCTAGCGGGGGTTACAATCAGCCCCAGCATTTT,CSASGGYNQPQHF
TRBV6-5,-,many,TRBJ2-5,TGTGCCAGCAAGAGGGGGGCCAAGGAGACCCAGTACTTC,CASKRGAKETQYF
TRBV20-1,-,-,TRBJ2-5,TGCAGTGCCCTACACAGGGTTGGAGAGACCCAGTACTTC,CSALHRVGETQYF
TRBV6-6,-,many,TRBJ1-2,TGTGCCAGCAATCGGGGCAGGGGTAATTATGGCTACACCTTC,CASNRGRGNYGYTF
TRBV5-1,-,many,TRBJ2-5,TGCGCCAGCAGCGTAGCGGAAGGATCGGGAGAGACCCAGTACTTC,CASSVAEGSGETQYF
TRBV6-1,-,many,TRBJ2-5,TGTGCCAGCAGTGAAGCGGCTGGCGCGGAGGAGACCCAGTACTTC,CASSEAAGAEETQYF
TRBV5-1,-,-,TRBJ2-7,TGCGCCAGCAGCTTAAACGAACAGACAGCTCGGTACTTC,CASSLNEQTARYF
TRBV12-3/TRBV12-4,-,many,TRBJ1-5,TGTGCCAGCACCTTAGGGTGGGGTCGGCCCCAGCATTTT,CASTLGWGRPQHF
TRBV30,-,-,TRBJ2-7,TGTGCCTGTCTTCCCCCCGGGAGGCAGTACTTC,CACLPPGRQYF
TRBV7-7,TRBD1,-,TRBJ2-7,TGTGCTAGCAGCTTGGGACAGGGTCCCATCTACGAGCAGTACTTC,CASSLGQGPIYEQYF
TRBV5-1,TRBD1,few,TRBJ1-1,TGCGCCAGCAGCTCAGATCCGTTGACAGGGAGGACTGAAGCTTTCTTT,CASSSDPLTGRTEAFF
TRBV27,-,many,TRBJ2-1,TGTGCCAGCAGTCCTCGCCAGGTCCGGAGCTCCTACAATGAGCAGTTCTTC,CASSPRQVRSSYNEQFF
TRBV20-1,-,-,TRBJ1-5,TGCAGTGCTATTCAGGATTATAGCAATCAGCCCCAGCATTTT,CSAIQDYSNQPQHF
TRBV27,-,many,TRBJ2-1,TGTGCCAGCGGACCGAGGACATCCTACAATGAGCAGTTCTTC,CASGPRTSYNEQFF
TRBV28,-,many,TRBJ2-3,TGTGCCAGCAGTTTGGTGGGGGTTGAGGATACGCAGTATTTT,CASSLVGVEDTQYF
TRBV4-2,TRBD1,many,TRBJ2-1,TGTGCCAGCAGCCAAGGGGAAGGACAGGGGCCCGCCAAGCAGTTCTTC,CASSQGEGQGPAKQFF
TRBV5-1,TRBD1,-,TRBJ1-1,TGCGCCAGCAGCTTACAGGGGGCATGGACTGAAGCTTTCTTT,CASSLQGAWTEAFF
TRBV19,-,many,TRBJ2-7,TGTGCCAGTAGTATCGGCAGGAACTACGAGCAGTACTTC,CASSIGRNYEQYF